This T cell receptor (beta chain) was obtained from a study of early T cells in non-severe SARS-CoV-2 infection. Study findings and constraints: Anti-spike CD8 responses were favored in VDJdb matching, and private and CD4 specificities were missed.

This clonotype was recorded a few times. As yet, its antigen is unknown. Between the trimmed V and J ends, which lost 1 base and 2 bases, there was a span of 8 bases. Germline lookup yields CDR1 SGDLS and CDR2 YYNGEE. CDR3 length: 14 amino acids. The TCR library protocol was used to attach unique molecular identifiers. These identifiers were attached to individual cDNA molecules. One entry per CDR3 protein, called by TCRdb with MiXCR from the 5' RACE reads. The repertoire consists of around 53,000 distinct CDR3 sequences, with about 9.2% occurring once and the leading ten covering about 8.6%. This sequence originates from an adult who was a healthcare worker with PCR-confirmed SARS-CoV-2 infection or an uninfected control (not recorded which). The chain is built from TRBV9 and TRBJ2-3; D ambiguous. What was sequenced was whole blood. CDR3 amino acids: CASSVPQYTDTQYF. The CDR3 DNA follows: TGTGCCAGCAGCGTACCACAGTACACAGATACGCAGTATTTT.